Each of the 23 T cell receptor beta chains below was sequenced from the same sample in a study of identifying expanded T cells in peripheral blood. Method: immunoSEQ multiplex PCR; TCRdb's copy keeps in-frame clones and lacks some. Here the sample spans over 80,000 clones, around 86% being singletons. The sequencing sample was made of blood. The receptors originated from a person between 18 and 75 years old in good health.

The rearrangement joins TRBV19 to TRBJ2-2, with D perhaps given as TRBD1 or TRBD2 (5 bases each). Trimming left V 8 bases short and J 4 bases short, with 14 bases between. Germline V CDR1 and CDR2: LNHDA, SQIVND (reference sequence). CDR3 length: 14 amino acids. DNA of the CDR3: TGTGCCAGTGGGACGTCCCCCGGCACCGGGGAGCTGTTTTTT. Residues: CASGTSPGTGELFF.

The chain joins TRBV2 to TRBJ2-5, with D possibly matching TRBD2 (5 bases). Germline V lookup: CDR1 SNHLY, CDR2 FYNNEI. V lost 6 bases to trimming and J lost 13 bases, with 15 bases between them. This CDR3 has 11 amino acids. This CDR3 is CASRTGIPRYF. Written as DNA, the CDR3 is TGTGCCAGCAGGACCGGGATCCCGAGGTACTTC. Full variable domain (outside the CDR3, taken from reference TRBV2 and TRBJ2-5): EPEVTQTPSHQVTQMGQEVILRCVPISNHLYFYWYRQILGQKVEFLVSFYNNEISEKSEIFDDQFSVERPDGSNFTLKIRSTKLEDSAMYFCASRTGIPRYFGPGTRLLVL.

CDR3 sequence reads: CASSGNRGREAGELFF. The CDR3 DNA follows: TGTGCCAGCAGCGGGAACAGGGGGCGCGAGGCCGGGGAGCTGTTTTTT. This rearrangement joins TRBV7-9 to TRBJ2-2, with TRBD1 matching 9 bases. Trimming took 5 bases from V and 6 from J; bases not matched to a gene: 10. From germline, CDR1 is SEHNR and CDR2 FQNEAQ (reference sequence). The CDR3 sequence is 16 residues long.

The count of this clone is one. The chain has TRBV7-2 and TRBJ1-1; D remains unclear. The CDR3 totals 15 residues. Germline CDR1 SGHTA, CDR2 FQGNSA. Trimming took 3 bases from V and 1 from J, leaving 12 bases between them. The CDR3 loop is CASSFTVLSNTEAFF. CDR3 sequence (DNA): TGTGCCAGCAGCTTTACAGTATTATCGAACACTGAAGCTTTCTTT. Based on the CDR3 plus reference TRBV7-2 and TRBJ1-1, the full variable domain is GAGVSQSPSNKVTEKGKDVELRCDPISGHTALYWYRQSLGQGLEFLIYFQGNSAPDKSGLPSDRFSAERTGGSVSTLTIQRTQQEDSAVYLCASSFTVLSNTEAFFGQGTRLTVV.

The chain employs TRBV18 and TRBJ2-7; D is ambiguous. This CDR3 region has 13 residues. Trimming pared 3 bases from V and 0 bases from J, leaving 6 bases between. Germline CDR1 reads KGHSH; CDR2 reads LQKENI. CDR3 region: CASSPGSSYEQYF. The CDR3 DNA sequence: TGTGCCAGCTCACCGGGCAGCTCCTACGAGCAGTACTTC.

The chain combines TRBV5-1 with TRBJ1-1; TRBD1 matches 7 bases. This CDR3 is built from 12 residues. Germline CDR1 SGHRS, CDR2 YFSETQ. V was pared by 4 bases and J by 10 bases, with 7 bases of the junction left unmatched. Here the CDR3 reads CASSPTGFGAFF. The CDR3 region has the DNA TGCGCCAGCAGCCCGACAGGGTTTGGAGCTTTCTTT. Full variable domain (rest looked up from reference TRBV5-1 and TRBJ1-1): KAGVTQTPRYLIKTRGQQVTLSCSPISGHRSVSWYQQTPGQGLQFLFEYFSETQRNKGNFPGRFSGRQFSNSRSEMNVSTLELGDSALYLCASSPTGFGAFFGQGTRLTVV.

This chain connects TRBV5-5 to TRBJ1-2; tentative D call: TRBD1 (5 bases). The CDR3 sequence is 16 residues long. V was cut by 3 bases and J by 5 bases, with 20 bases left in between. Germline CDR1 reads SGHKS; CDR2 reads YYEKEE (reference sequence). The CDR3 DNA follows: TGTGCCAGCAGCTACGGCGGCGCGGGGCGGGGATATGGCTACACCTTC. Encoded protein: CASSYGGAGRGYGYTF.

J is TRBJ1-6 and V is TRBV19; the D gene is possibly TRBD1 (5 bases). V dropped 4 bases and J dropped 2 bases, with 12 bases sitting between them. This CDR3 region has 16 residues. In germline, CDR1 is LNHDA, CDR2 SQIVND (reference sequence). CDR3 in amino acids: CASSSTGPTYNSPLHF. The CDR3 nucleotides read TGTGCCAGTAGTAGTACAGGTCCAACCTATAATTCACCCCTCCACTTT.

The chain is built from TRBV6-6 and TRBJ1-5; D unclear. There are 13 residues in the CDR3. CDR1 is MNHNY and CDR2 is SVGAGI in the germline V gene (reference sequence). V lost 4 bases to trimming and J lost 5 bases, with 9 bases between them. CDR3 residues: CASSSLRDQPQHF. The CDR3 coding sequence is TGTGCCAGCAGTTCCCTCAGAGATCAGCCCCAGCATTTT.

J is TRBJ1-4 and V is TRBV6-5; D is uncertain. Germline V gives CDR1 MNHEY, CDR2 SVGAGI. V was shortened by 3 bases and J by 4 bases, with 15 bases between the two germline ends. The CDR3 is 16 amino acids. The CDR3: CASSYFSGSNNEKLFF. The CDR3 nucleotides read TGTGCCAGCAGTTATTTCTCGGGAAGCAATAATGAAAAACTGTTTTTT.

The V gene is TRBV5-8, the J gene TRBJ1-1; D call uncertain. V was clipped by 1 base and J by 0 bases, with 4 bases between them. Germline loops: CDR1 SGHTS, CDR2 YDEGEE. There are 13 residues in the CDR3. This chain's CDR3 is CASSLPLNTEAFF. CDR3 bases: TGTGCCAGCAGCTTGCCCCTGAACACTGAAGCTTTCTTT.

The chain combines TRBV7-9 with TRBJ2-1; D tentatively fits TRBD1 or TRBD2 (6 bases each). Looked up from germline, CDR1 is SEHNR and CDR2 is FQNEAQ (reference sequence). The V end lost 5 bases, the J end lost 4 bases, and 21 bases lay between the germline ends. The CDR3 runs to 17 residues. The CDR3 DNA reads as TGTGCCAGCAGCCAATTCGGAGGGGAAAGGGGGTACAATGAGCAGTTCTTC. The encoded protein is CASSQFGGERGYNEQFF.

The CDR3 here is CASSLPGAGEQYF. CDR3 in DNA: TGCGCCAGCAGCTTACCGGGAGCAGGAGAGCAGTACTTC. The V gene is TRBV5-1, the J gene TRBJ2-7; a possible D gene is TRBD2 (6 bases). Germline CDR1 is SGHRS and CDR2 is YFSETQ. With 2 bases removed from V and 7 bases from J, the gap between germline ends came to 13 bases. The CDR3 is 13 amino acids. Combining the CDR3 with reference TRBV5-1 and TRBJ2-7 gives the whole variable domain KAGVTQTPRYLIKTRGQQVTLSCSPISGHRSVSWYQQTPGQGLQFLFEYFSETQRNKGNFPGRFSGRQFSNSRSEMNVSTLELGDSALYLCASSLPGAGEQYFGPGTRLTVT.

The chain recombines TRBV7-9 with TRBJ2-7; 7 bases align to TRBD1. Germline CDR1 SEHNR, CDR2 FQNEAQ (reference sequence). This CDR3 region has 15 residues. Trimming removed 5 bases from V and 2 bases from J; junction bases left unmatched: 9. The CDR3 reads CASSPRQGDPYEQYF. For the CDR3, the DNA is TGTGCCAGCAGCCCCCGTCAGGGGGACCCCTACGAGCAGTACTTC.

The chain is built from TRBV27 and TRBJ1-4; D unresolved. Germline CDR1 is MNHEY and CDR2 is SMNVEV (reference sequence). CDR3 size: 12 residues. With 4 bases removed from V and 6 bases from J, the gap between germline ends came to 6 bases. The DNA of the CDR3 is TGTGCCAGCAGTTCAAGTGATGAAAAACTGTTTTTT. Translated, it gives CASSSSDEKLFF.

The rearrangement uses TRBV30 and TRBJ2-1; D possibly corresponds to TRBD2 (6 bases). With 2 bases removed from V and 10 bases from J, the gap between germline ends came to 21 bases. The germline CDR1 and CDR2 sequences are GTSNPN and SVGIG (reference sequence). The CDR3 loop spans 15 amino acids. The CDR3 DNA follows: TGTGCCTGGAGTCCCCAGGCGGGGATAACGGGGGAGCAGTTCTTC. This sequence encodes CAWSPQAGITGEQFF.

This rearrangement joins TRBV15 to TRBJ1-3; D call uncertain. V lost 0 bases and J 0 bases, leaving 6 bases between the germline ends. Germline CDR1 and CDR2: LNHNV and YYDKDF (reference sequence). CDR3 size: 15 residues. The CDR3, as DNA: TGTGCCACCAGCAGAGAAGGGTACTCTGGAAACACCATATATTTT. This gives the protein CATSREGYSGNTIYF.

The gene calls are TRBV10-1 and TRBJ1-2; 9 bases match TRBD1. The CDR3 covers 14 residues. V was clipped by 6 bases and J by 3 bases; unmatched bases: 5. Germline V gene sequence: CDR1 WNHNN, CDR2 SYGVQD (reference sequence). The CDR3 DNA reads as TGCGCCAGCAGGGGGACAGGGAGGGACTATGGCTACACCTTC. It is translated as CASRGTGRDYGYTF.

This chain links TRBV5-6 with TRBJ1-1; D is uncertain. Trimming stripped 1 base from V and 4 bases from J, with 8 bases between. Germline-derived CDR1 and CDR2 are SGHDT and YYEEEE. CDR3 length: 13 residues. The CDR3 region has the DNA TGTGCCAGCAGCTTGTCGCTCTCCACTGAAGCTTTCTTT. Protein product: CASSLSLSTEAFF.

The genes are TRBV19 and TRBJ1-1; the D is unclear. This CDR3 has 18 residues. From germline, CDR1 is LNHDA and CDR2 SQIVND (reference sequence). The germline V and J ends were trimmed by 8 bases and 1 base, with 26 bases remaining between them. The CDR3 loop is CASSDMGLISSTNTEAFF. In DNA, the CDR3 is TGTGCCAGTTCTGATATGGGGTTAATAAGCTCCACGAACACTGAAGCTTTCTTT.

The chain employs TRBV6-1 and TRBJ2-7; D possibly matches TRBD1 or TRBD2 (5 bases each). The V end was cut by 6 bases, the J end by 6 bases, with 12 bases between. This CDR3 contains 12 residues. From germline, CDR1 is MNHNS and CDR2 SASEGT. CDR3 in amino acids: CASSHSGTEQYF. The CDR3 nucleotides read TGTGCCAGCAGCCACTCAGGGACCGAGCAGTACTTC.

The V and J genes are TRBV9 and TRBJ1-2; D is unclear. Germline V gene sequence: CDR1 SGDLS, CDR2 YYNGEE. The V end lost 5 bases, the J end lost 3 bases, and 11 bases lay between the germline ends. This CDR3 comprises 13 residues. As DNA, the CDR3 is TGTGCCAGCAGGGCCCCGGGAGACTATGGCTACACCTTC. It is translated as CASRAPGDYGYTF.

This clone appeared a few times. This chain joins TRBV11-3 and TRBJ2-7; the match to TRBD1 covers 8 bases. The ends lost 5 bases at V and 3 bases at J; junction bases unmatched: 9. Per germline, CDR1 SGHNT and CDR2 YENEEA. There are 15 residues in the CDR3. The CDR3 loop is CASSLHPGTGYEQYF. In DNA form, the CDR3 reads TGTGCCAGCAGCCTCCACCCCGGGACAGGCTACGAGCAGTACTTC. Combining the CDR3 with reference TRBV11-3 and TRBJ2-7 gives the whole variable domain EAGVVQSPRYKIIEKKQPVAFWCNPISGHNTLYWYLQNLGQGPELLIRYENEEAVDDSQLPKDRFSAERLKGVDSTLKIQPAELGDSAVYLCASSLHPGTGYEQYFGPGTRLTVT.